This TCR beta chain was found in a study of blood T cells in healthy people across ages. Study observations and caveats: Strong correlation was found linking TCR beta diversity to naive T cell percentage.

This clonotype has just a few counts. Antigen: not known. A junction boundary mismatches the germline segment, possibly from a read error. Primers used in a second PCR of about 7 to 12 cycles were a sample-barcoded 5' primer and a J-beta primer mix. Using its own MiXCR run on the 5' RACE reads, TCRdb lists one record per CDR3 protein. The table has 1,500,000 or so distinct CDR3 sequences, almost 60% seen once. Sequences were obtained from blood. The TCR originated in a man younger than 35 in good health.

This CDR3 reads CASSLGLQIYEQYF. The DNA of the CDR3 is TGTGCTAGCAGCTTGGGATTGCAGATCTACGAGCAGTACTTC. This chain uses TRBV5-6 with TRBJ2-4; unclear D gene. The J call is uncertain, as TRBJ2-7 better fits the DNA end. This CDR3 has 14 amino acids. Germline CDR1 SGHDT, CDR2 YYEEEE.